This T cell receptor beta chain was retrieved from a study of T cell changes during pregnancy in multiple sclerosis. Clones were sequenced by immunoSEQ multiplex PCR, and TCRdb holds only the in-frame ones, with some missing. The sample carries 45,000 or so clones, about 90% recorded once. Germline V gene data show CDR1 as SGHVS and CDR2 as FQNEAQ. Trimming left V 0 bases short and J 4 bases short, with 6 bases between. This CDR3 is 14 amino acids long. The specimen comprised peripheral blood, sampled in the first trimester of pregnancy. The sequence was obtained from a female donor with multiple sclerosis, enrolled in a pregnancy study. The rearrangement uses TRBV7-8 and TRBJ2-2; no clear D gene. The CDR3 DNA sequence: TGTGCCAGCAGCTTAGCAGGAGTCACCGGGGAGCTGTTTTTT. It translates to CASSLAGVTGELFF.